Below, 19 T cell receptor beta chains from the same sample are listed, as sequenced in a study of long-term antiretroviral therapy in people with HIV. Survey-level resolution applied to immunoSEQ assay v3.0. TCRdb's copy holds only in-frame clones and misses some; the assay was immunoSEQ multiplex PCR. Of tens of thousands of clones listed, around 80% are singletons. The sequencing used unsorted PBMCs, collected 4.1 years after starting antiretroviral therapy. The receptors were sampled from a woman aged 35 to 49 with HIV.

The CDR3 loop is CASSLGELAKNIQYF. Here the CDR3 DNA reads TGTGCCAGCAGCTTAGGGGAACTAGCCAAAAACATTCAGTACTTC. The chain is built from TRBV7-8 and TRBJ2-4; no reliable D call. V was cut by 1 base and J by 0 bases, with 7 bases left in between. CDR3 length equals 15 residues. Germline CDR1 reads SGHVS; CDR2 reads FQNEAQ.

This clone was seen a few times. The chain employs TRBV5-1 and TRBJ2-7; D unclear. V shed 4 bases and J shed 0 bases, with 14 bases lying between them. From germline, CDR1 is SGHRS and CDR2 YFSETQ. The CDR3 consists of 15 residues. CDR3: CASSDDTVTSYEQYF. The CDR3 bases are TGCGCCAGCAGCGATGACACGGTAACCTCCTACGAGCAGTACTTC.

The chain recombines TRBV6-6 with TRBJ2-6; 9 bases agree with TRBD2. CDR1 MNHNY and CDR2 SVGAGI come from the germline V gene (reference sequence). The CDR3 totals 16 residues. V lost 6 bases, J lost 0 bases, and 3 bases stayed unmatched. Here the CDR3 reads CASRLAGTSGANVLTF. The CDR3 region has the DNA TGTGCCAGCAGACTAGCGGGTACCTCTGGGGCCAACGTCCTGACTTTC.

The chain uses TRBV15 and TRBJ2-7; D not resolved. CDR3 length: 13 amino acids. Germline V CDR1 and CDR2: LNHNV, YYDKDF (reference sequence). Trimming cost V 0 bases and J 4 bases, with 7 bases left between them. In DNA, the CDR3 is TGTGCCACCAGCAGAGATCAAGGATACGAGCAGTACTTC. This gives the protein CATSRDQGYEQYF.

The chain employs TRBV5-6 and TRBJ1-4, with a tentative D call TRBD1 (5 bases). The CDR3 sequence is 16 residues long. The germline gives CDR1 SGHDT, CDR2 YYEEEE. The germline V and J ends were trimmed by 4 bases and 7 bases, with 20 bases remaining between them. The CDR3 coding sequence is TGTGCCAGCAGCCCAGTCCCGGGGACCGCGCTTGAAAAACTGTTTTTT. Translation: CASSPVPGTALEKLFF.

The CDR3 sequence: CAWSVSGGNQPQHF. The CDR3 DNA reads TGTGCCTGGAGTGTCTCAGGGGGGAATCAGCCCCAGCATTTT. The chain uses TRBV30 and TRBJ1-5, with 7 bases aligning to TRBD1. Per germline, CDR1 GTSNPN and CDR2 SVGIG (reference sequence). V shed 0 bases and J 4 bases; nucleotides not matched to a gene: 3. The length of the CDR3 is 14 residues.

This chain links TRBV14 with TRBJ2-5; the D call may be TRBD1 or TRBD2 (5 bases each). V was cut by 2 bases and J by 4 bases, with 20 bases left in between. The V gene's germline CDR1 is SGHDN and CDR2 FVKESK. The CDR3 loop spans 17 amino acids. This CDR3 reads CASSQRELGAIGETQYF. The CDR3 DNA follows: TGTGCCAGCAGCCAAAGAGAACTAGGGGCCATAGGAGAGACCCAGTACTTC.

This chain connects TRBV14 to TRBJ2-7; 7 positions match TRBD1. The CDR3 runs 15 residues. J gave up 3 bases and V 4 bases, and 9 bases lay outside the gene matches. CDR1 SGHDN and CDR2 FVKESK come from the germline V gene. In DNA, the CDR3 is TGTGCCAGCAGCCGGGGGATGGGACAGTACTACGAGCAGTACTTC. It is translated as CASSRGMGQYYEQYF.

CDR3 bases: TGTGCCAGTAGTATAACGCTTGGGGACCCCCAGCATTTT. Translating gives CASSITLGDPQHF. The V call is TRBV19, the J call TRBJ1-5, with TRBD1 as a possible D gene (5 bases). Germline CDR1 is LNHDA and CDR2 is SQIVND (reference sequence). V was cut by 2 bases and J by 10 bases, with 12 bases left in between. The CDR3 is made up of 13 amino acids.

V is TRBV6-5 and J is TRBJ1-5, with D perhaps matching TRBD1 (6 bases). Between the trimmed V and J ends, which lost 7 bases and 4 bases, there was a span of 14 bases. The CDR3 runs to 14 residues. Looked up from germline, CDR1 is MNHEY and CDR2 is SVGAGI. CDR3: CASKTRQANQPQHF. CDR3 bases: TGTGCCAGCAAAACACGACAGGCTAATCAGCCCCAGCATTTT.

V is TRBV5-4 and J is TRBJ2-7; no reliable D call. The CDR3 has 15 amino acids. The germline V gene has CDR1 SGHNT and CDR2 YYREEE (reference sequence). Trimming took off 4 bases at V and 0 bases at J, with 14 bases between the two ends. The CDR3 protein is CASSPGSSGSYEQYF. The CDR3 region has the DNA TGTGCCAGCAGCCCCGGGTCATCGGGCTCCTACGAGCAGTACTTC.

V and J are TRBV7-8 and TRBJ1-2, with a weak D call TRBD1 (6 bases). CDR3 size: 15 residues. Trimming removed 1 base from V and 6 bases from J, with 15 bases in between. The V gene's germline CDR1 is SGHVS and CDR2 FQNEAQ. CDR3 protein: CASSLGPRDIDGYTF. The DNA of the CDR3 is TGTGCCAGCAGCTTAGGCCCCCGGGACATAGATGGCTACACCTTC. The full variable domain, its missing parts supplied by reference TRBV7-8 and TRBJ1-2, is GAGVSQSPRYKVAKRGQDVALRCDPISGHVSLFWYQQALGQGPEFLTYFQNEAQLDKSGLPSDRFFAERPEGSVSTLKIQRTQQEDSAVYLCASSLGPRDIDGYTFGSGTRLTVV.

The V gene is TRBV6-1, the J gene TRBJ1-1; D possibly corresponds to TRBD1 (6 bases). Trimming took 6 bases from V and 1 from J, leaving 9 bases between them. The CDR3 runs to 13 residues. The germline CDR1 and CDR2 sequences are MNHNS and SASEGT. DNA for the CDR3: TGTGCCAGCAGCGAACAGGGGAACACTGAAGCTTTCTTT. Encoded protein: CASSEQGNTEAFF.

J is TRBJ1-2 and V is TRBV19, with D maybe TRBD1 (5 bases). The germline V and J ends were trimmed by 4 bases and 3 bases, with 12 bases remaining between them. The CDR3 runs 14 residues. The V gene's germline CDR1 is LNHDA and CDR2 SQIVND (reference sequence). The CDR3, as DNA: TGTGCCAGTAGTACACAGGTGGCGGACTATGGCTACACCTTC. It codes for CASSTQVADYGYTF.

The chain uses TRBV19 and TRBJ1-1; 8 positions match TRBD1. The V gene's germline CDR1 is LNHDA and CDR2 SQIVND (reference sequence). J was trimmed by 0 bases and V by 5 bases; bases with no gene match: 8. The CDR3 extends over 16 amino acids. CDR3 in DNA: TGTGCCAGTAGTCCCACAGGGGGACCTATGAACACTGAAGCTTTCTTT. Translated, it gives CASSPTGGPMNTEAFF.

The chain has TRBV25-1 and TRBJ1-1; D might be TRBD1 (5 bases). The CDR3 runs to 14 residues. CDR1 and CDR2 from the germline V gene are MGHDK and SYGVNS. Trimming cost V 1 base and J 6 bases, with 12 bases left between them. The CDR3 DNA sequence: TGTGCCAGCAGTGAATGGGGCAGTTCCCCTGAAGCTTTCTTT. This sequence encodes CASSEWGSSPEAFF.

The chain carries TRBV7-9 and TRBJ2-3, with 9 bases matching TRBD1. This CDR3 region has 16 residues. V lost 5 bases to trimming and J lost 3 bases; unmatched junction nucleotides: 9. CDR1 SEHNR and CDR2 FQNEAQ come from the germline V gene (reference sequence). The DNA for the CDR3 is TGTGCCAGCAGCGCTCTATGGGACAGGGAAACAGATACGCAGTATTTT. Translated: CASSALWDRETDTQYF. Complete variable domain (other parts from reference TRBV7-9 and TRBJ2-3): DTGVSQNPRHKITKRGQNVTFRCDPISEHNRLYWYRQTLGQGPEFLTYFQNEAQLEKSRLLSDRFSAERPKGSFSTLEIQRTEQGDSAMYLCASSALWDRETDTQYFGPGTRLTVL.

This clone was recorded once. V and J are TRBV7-2 and TRBJ1-1; a weak D match, TRBD1 (6 bases). From germline, CDR1 is SGHTA and CDR2 FQGNSA. The CDR3 has 15 amino acids. Trimming took off 5 bases at V and 4 bases at J, with 17 bases between the two ends. CDR3 bases: TGTGCCAGCAGCCCGGGACACTATGTATTCACTGAAGCTTTCTTT. Encoded protein: CASSPGHYVFTEAFF.

J is TRBJ2-3 and V is TRBV10-2; weak D call: TRBD1 (5 bases). This CDR3 is 16 amino acids long. V gave up 3 bases and J gave up 2 bases, with 15 bases separating them. Germline CDR1 is WSHSY and CDR2 is SAAADI. CDR3 sequence reads: CASSDGAAALTDTQYF. DNA for the CDR3: TGCGCCAGCAGTGATGGGGCGGCAGCACTCACAGATACGCAGTATTTT.